Given below is one TCR beta chain in context. Anyone with autoimmune disease history or systemic immunosuppression was excluded. This sample was taken from a study of OX40 agonist ivuxolimab in advanced cancers. As for the study in general: Every patient in dose escalation had hepatocellular carcinoma, melanoma, renal cell or head and neck cancer. Partial responses were achieved by three patients, one with hepatocellular carcinoma and two with cutaneous melanoma.

Sequencing used immunoSEQ multiplex PCR; TCRdb keeps in-frame clones, though not all of them. The data show some 50,000 clones, about 83% seen once. Sample: CD4+ or CD8+ T cells sorted from blood, taken in a trial of the OX40 agonist ivuxolimab. The clonotype originates from an adult with an advanced solid tumor such as melanoma, head and neck, liver or kidney cancer.

CDR3 sequence: CASNMDRNSYEQYF. The CDR3 coding sequence is TGTGCCAGCAACATGGACAGGAACAGCTACGAGCAGTACTTC. The V and J genes are TRBV11-2 and TRBJ2-7, with 7 bases identical to TRBD1. Germline CDR1 is SGHAT and CDR2 is FQNNGV. V gave up 7 bases and J gave up 3 bases; unmatched junction bases: 9. The CDR3 length is 14 residues. The variable domain in full, with the rest retrieved from reference TRBV11-2 and TRBJ2-7, is EAGVAQSPRYKIIEKRQSVAFWCNPISGHATLYWYQQILGQGPKLLIQFQNNGVVDDSQLPKDRFSAERLKGVDSTLKIQPAKLEDSAVYLCASNMDRNSYEQYFGPGTRLTVT.